The text below deals with one T cell receptor beta chain. Germline V gives CDR1 SNHLY, CDR2 FYNNEI. The ends were cut back, 11 bases at V and 1 base at J, with 12 bases in the middle. CDR3 size: 13 residues. This entry comes from a study of blood T cell repertoires in COVID-19. Study overall: COVID-19 samples, acute and convalescent, were from the United States, Italy and Spain. Sources were T cells, B-cell-depleted T cells, or PBMCs; the material itself was cDNA or gDNA.

The assay was immunoSEQ multiplex PCR, and TCRdb's table has in-frame clones only and misses some. The repertoire includes around 200,000 clones, under 90% of them detected once, and around 13% sits in the top ten. Sample: peripheral blood. The TCR was taken from a woman in her sixties or seventies with COVID-19, enrolled during active disease. The chain recombines TRBV2 with TRBJ2-1; perhaps TRBD2 as D (6 bases). CDR3: CASGRESYNEQFF. The CDR3 nucleotides are TGTGCCTCTGGGCGGGAATCCTACAATGAGCAGTTCTTC.